These T cell receptor beta chains were read from a single sample in a study of preoperative IRX-2 immunotherapy in early breast cancer. Generated by immunoSEQ multiplex PCR, the TCRdb table keeps only in-frame clones and is missing some. The sample records around 30,000 clones, 75% to 80% being singletons. The source was lymph node tissue, collected before IRX-2 immunotherapy. The origin of the receptors is a human donor with breast cancer. CDR3s include the opening cysteine and the closing phenylalanine or tryptophan. The order of the fields is CDR3 length, V gene, D gene, CDR3 protein. D genes are given only for firm matches.

>16|TRBV28|TRBD2
CASSFGTAGGADTQYF
>14|TRBV6-8|TRBD1
CAIRGTGPYETQYF
>17|TRBV11-3|-
CASSLFQALPTNEKLFF
>18|TRBV11-3|TRBD2
CASSIWTSGGGSTDTQYF
>14|TRBV11-3|-
CASSLDPKSGELFF
>14|TRBV19|-
CASSIPGTNYGYTF
>13|TRBV29-1|-
CSVGGDRSYEQYF
>16|TRBV19|-
CASSHGRAATNEKLFF
>15|TRBV4-1|TRBD1
CASSQDQGAGTEAFF
>14|TRBV11-3|TRBD2
CASSSGLAGVEQYF
>16|TRBV7-4|TRBD1
CASRSPGQGLTDTQYF
>15|TRBV11-3|-
CASSLDLHETLVHHF
>15|TRBV9|-
CASSGPTGENTEAFF
>14|TRBV28|-
CASSLAHSNQPQHF
>13|TRBV7-1|-
CASSLMPNNEQFF
>14|TRBV11-3|TRBD1
CASSSDRGNEKLFF
>14|TRBV30|TRBD1
CAWSGDRGYYGYTF
>17|TRBV12-5|TRBD1
CASGSGQGQRGTDTQYF
>14|TRBV19|TRBD1
CASSRGQGPYEQYF
>14|TRBV19|-
CASSIVTSNTEAFF
>14|TRBV29-1|TRBD2
CSGSSGGGTDTQYF
>17|TRBV5-1|-
CASSLGAGGGTNEKLFF
>14|TRBV11-3|-
CASSLTLAKNIQYF
>14|TRBV19|-
CASSSQLGAYEQYF
>15|TRBV11-3|TRBD1
CASSLVWGQGKEAFF
>15|TRBV19|-
CASSRMWAGYNEQFF
>16|TRBV5-1|TRBD1
CASSLGRQGPNEKLFF
>17|TRBV6-8|-
CASSYGRLGSDNSPLHF
>15|TRBV11-3|TRBD1
CASSSRTGGTGELFF
>14|TRBV18|TRBD2
CASSPSLAGYEQYF
>18|TRBV7-5|-
CASSLKQGYGLNTGELFF
>15|TRBV6-8|-
CASSSSGQYAPEQYF
>16|TRBV28|-
CASSLYPRQTGGGYTF
>16|TRBV10-3|-
CAISETSDHLGTEAFF
>17|TRBV6-8|TRBD1
CASSWKQGQVSNQPQHF
>16|TRBV12-5|-
CASRKGEGHEDQPQHF
>15|TRBV19|-
CASSFLNSGSQPQHF
>15|TRBV6-8|-
CASSEQGISSYEQYF
>12|TRBV30|-
CAWSVVPRGYTF
>14|TRBV6-8|TRBD1
CASSSPGGNSPLHF
>15|TRBV11-3|-
CASSLLVSSPYEQYF
>13|TRBV6-8|-
CASSYSIGDFQFF
>13|TRBV18|-
CASSPRENTEAFF
>15|TRBV11-3|TRBD1
CASSGTGVGSYGYTF
>14|TRBV6-8|TRBD2
CASTPLAGGQTQYF
>12|TRBV19|-
CASRSESPEAFF
>13|TRBV28|-
CASSQDNLKSYTF
>12|TRBV6-8|-
CASSYQGGTQYF